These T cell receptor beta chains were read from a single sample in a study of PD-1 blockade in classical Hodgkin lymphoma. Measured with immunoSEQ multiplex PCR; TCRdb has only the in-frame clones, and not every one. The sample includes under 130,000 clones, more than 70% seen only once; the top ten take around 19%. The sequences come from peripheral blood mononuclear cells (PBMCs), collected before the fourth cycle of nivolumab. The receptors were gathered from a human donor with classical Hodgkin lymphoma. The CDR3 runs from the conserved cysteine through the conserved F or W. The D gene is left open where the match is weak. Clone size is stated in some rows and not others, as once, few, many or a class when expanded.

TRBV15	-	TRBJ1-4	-	CATSREWGREKLFF	TGTGCCACCAGCAGAGAATGGGGGCGTGAAAAACTGTTTTTT
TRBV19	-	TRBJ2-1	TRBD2	CASSPGLAGGSYNEQFF	TGTGCCAGTAGTCCCGGACTAGCGGGAGGCTCCTACAATGAGCAGTTCTTC
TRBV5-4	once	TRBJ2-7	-	CASSLADRYEQYF	TGTGCCAGCAGCTTGGCCGACCGCTACGAGCAGTACTTC
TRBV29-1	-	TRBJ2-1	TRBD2	CSVEGAGVEPLEQFF	TGCAGCGTTGAAGGGGCGGGGGTGGAACCGCTTGAGCAGTTCTTC
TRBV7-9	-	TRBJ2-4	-	CASSPTGAGLAKNIQYF	TGTGCCAGCAGCCCAACTGGGGCGGGCCTAGCCAAAAACATTCAGTACTTC
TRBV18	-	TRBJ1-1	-	CASSPATNTEAFF	TGTGCCAGCTCACCAGCGACAAACACTGAAGCTTTCTTT
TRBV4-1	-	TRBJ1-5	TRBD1	CASSQEGGRDNYNQPQHF	TGCGCCAGCAGCCAAGAAGGGGGCAGGGACAATTACAATCAGCCCCAGCATTTT
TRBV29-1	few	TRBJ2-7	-	CSVVRQGGEQYF	TGCAGCGTTGTTCGTCAGGGGGGCGAGCAGTACTTC
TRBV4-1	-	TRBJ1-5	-	CASSQVGQGQPQHF	TGCGCCAGCAGCCAGGTGGGGCAGGGGCAGCCCCAGCATTTT
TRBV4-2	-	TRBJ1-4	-	CASSQEEQLNEKLFF	TGTGCCAGCAGCCAAGAAGAGCAGTTAAATGAAAAACTGTTTTTT
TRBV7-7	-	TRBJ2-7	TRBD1	CASSPTGATYEQYF	TGTGCCAGCAGTCCGACAGGGGCCACCTACGAGCAGTACTTC
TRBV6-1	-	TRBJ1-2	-	CASSEQGLYGYTF	TGTGCCAGCAGTGAACAGGGGCTTTACGGCTACACCTTC
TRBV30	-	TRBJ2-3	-	CAWDPGTDTQYF	TGTGCCTGGGACCCCGGCACAGATACGCAGTATTTT
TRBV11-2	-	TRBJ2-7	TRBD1	CASNKRDSSYEQYF	TGTGCCAGCAACAAGAGGGACAGCTCCTACGAGCAGTACTTC
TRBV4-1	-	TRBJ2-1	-	CASSQEESTSYNEQFF	TGCGCCAGCAGCCAGGAAGAGTCGACCTCCTACAATGAGCAGTTCTTC
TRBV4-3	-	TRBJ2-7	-	CASSQEVGRDSYEQYF	TGCGCCAGCAGCCAAGAGGTGGGACGAGACTCCTACGAGCAGTACTTC
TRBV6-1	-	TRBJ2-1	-	CASSEWPGSASGNEQFF	TGTGCCAGCAGTGAGTGGCCGGGATCGGCTTCTGGGAATGAGCAGTTCTTC
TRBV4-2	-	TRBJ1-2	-	CASSQQYGYTF	TGTGCCAGCAGCCAGCAATATGGCTACACCTTC
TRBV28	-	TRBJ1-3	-	CASTLERSFLGNTIYF	TGTGCCAGCACCCTGGAGCGTAGCTTCCTTGGAAACACCATATATTTT
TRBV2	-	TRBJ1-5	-	CASNWAGNQPQHF	TGTGCCAGCAATTGGGCAGGGAATCAGCCCCAGCATTTT
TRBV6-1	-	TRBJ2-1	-	CASRGRGGMRYEQFF	TGTGCCAGCAGGGGGCGAGGAGGGATGAGGTATGAGCAGTTCTTC
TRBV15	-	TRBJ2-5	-	CATSRRAGMAETQYF	TGTGCCACCAGCCGACGAGCAGGGATGGCAGAGACCCAGTACTTC
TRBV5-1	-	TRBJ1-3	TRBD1	CASSQGTGSSGNTIYF	TGCGCCAGCAGCCAAGGGACAGGCAGCTCTGGAAACACCATATATTTT
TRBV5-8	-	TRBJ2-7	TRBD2	CASSGKRDPYEQYF	TGTGCCAGCAGCGGCAAGCGGGACCCCTACGAGCAGTACTTC